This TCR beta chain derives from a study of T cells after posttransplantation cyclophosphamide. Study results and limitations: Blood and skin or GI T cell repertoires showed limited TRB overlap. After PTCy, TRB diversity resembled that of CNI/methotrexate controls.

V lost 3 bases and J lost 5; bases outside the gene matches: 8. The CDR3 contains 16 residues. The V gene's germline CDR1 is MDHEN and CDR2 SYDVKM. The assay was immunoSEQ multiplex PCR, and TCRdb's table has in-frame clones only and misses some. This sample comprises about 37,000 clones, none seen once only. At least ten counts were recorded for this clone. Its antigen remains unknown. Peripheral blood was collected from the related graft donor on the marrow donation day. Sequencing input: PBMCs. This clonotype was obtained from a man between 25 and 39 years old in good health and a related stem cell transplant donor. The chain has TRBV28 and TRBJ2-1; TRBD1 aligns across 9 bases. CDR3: CASSLAGTGFNNEQFF. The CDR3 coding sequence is TGTGCCAGCAGTTTGGCGGGGACAGGGTTCAACAATGAGCAGTTCTTC. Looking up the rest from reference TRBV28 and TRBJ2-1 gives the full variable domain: DVKVTQSSRYLVKRTGEKVFLECVQDMDHENMFWYRQDPGLGLRLIYFSYDVKMKEKGDIPEGYSVSREKKERFSLILESASTNQTSMYLCASSLAGTGFNNEQFFGPGTRLTVL.